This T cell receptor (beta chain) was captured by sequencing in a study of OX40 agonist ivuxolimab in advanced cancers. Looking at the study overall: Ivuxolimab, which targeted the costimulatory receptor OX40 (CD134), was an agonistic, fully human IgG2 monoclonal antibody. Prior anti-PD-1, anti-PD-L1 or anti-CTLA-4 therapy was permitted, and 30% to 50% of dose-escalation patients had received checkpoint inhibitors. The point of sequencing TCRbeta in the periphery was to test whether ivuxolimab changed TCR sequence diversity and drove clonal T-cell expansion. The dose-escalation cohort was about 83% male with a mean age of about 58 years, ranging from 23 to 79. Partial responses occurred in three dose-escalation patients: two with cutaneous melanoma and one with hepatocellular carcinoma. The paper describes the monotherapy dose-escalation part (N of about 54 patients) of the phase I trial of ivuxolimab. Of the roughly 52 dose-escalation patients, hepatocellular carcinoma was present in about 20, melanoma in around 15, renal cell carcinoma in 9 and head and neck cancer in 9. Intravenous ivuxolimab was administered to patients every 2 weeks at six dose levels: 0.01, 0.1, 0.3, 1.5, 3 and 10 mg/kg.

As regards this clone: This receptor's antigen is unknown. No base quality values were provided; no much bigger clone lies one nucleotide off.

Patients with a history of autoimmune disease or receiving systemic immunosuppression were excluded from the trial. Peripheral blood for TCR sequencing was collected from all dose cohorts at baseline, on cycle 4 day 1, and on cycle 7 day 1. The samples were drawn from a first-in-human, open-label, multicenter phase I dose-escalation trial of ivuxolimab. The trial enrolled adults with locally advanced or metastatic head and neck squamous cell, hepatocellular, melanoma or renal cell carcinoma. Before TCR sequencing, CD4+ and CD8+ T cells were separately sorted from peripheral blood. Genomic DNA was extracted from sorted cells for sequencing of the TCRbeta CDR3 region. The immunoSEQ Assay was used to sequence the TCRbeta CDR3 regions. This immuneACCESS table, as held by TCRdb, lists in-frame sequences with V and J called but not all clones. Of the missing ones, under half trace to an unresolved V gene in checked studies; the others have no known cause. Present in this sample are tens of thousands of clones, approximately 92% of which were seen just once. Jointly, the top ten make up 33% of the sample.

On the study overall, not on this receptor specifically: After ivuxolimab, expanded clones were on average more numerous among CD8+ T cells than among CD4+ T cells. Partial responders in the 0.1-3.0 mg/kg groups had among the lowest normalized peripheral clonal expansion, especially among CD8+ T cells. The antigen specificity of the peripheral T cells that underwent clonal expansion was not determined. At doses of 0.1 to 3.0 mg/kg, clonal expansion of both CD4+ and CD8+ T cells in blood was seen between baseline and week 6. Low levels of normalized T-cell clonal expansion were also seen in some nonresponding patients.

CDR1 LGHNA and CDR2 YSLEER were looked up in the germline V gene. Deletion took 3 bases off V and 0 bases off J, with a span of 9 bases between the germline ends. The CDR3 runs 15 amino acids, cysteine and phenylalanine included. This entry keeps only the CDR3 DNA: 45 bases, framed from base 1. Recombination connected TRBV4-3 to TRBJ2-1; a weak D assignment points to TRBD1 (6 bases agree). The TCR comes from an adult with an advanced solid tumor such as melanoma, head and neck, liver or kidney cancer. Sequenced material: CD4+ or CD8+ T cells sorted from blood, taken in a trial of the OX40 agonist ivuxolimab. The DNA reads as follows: TGCGCCAGCAGCCACGACAGGAACTCCTACAATGAGCAGTTCTTC. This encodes CASSHDRNSYNEQFF.